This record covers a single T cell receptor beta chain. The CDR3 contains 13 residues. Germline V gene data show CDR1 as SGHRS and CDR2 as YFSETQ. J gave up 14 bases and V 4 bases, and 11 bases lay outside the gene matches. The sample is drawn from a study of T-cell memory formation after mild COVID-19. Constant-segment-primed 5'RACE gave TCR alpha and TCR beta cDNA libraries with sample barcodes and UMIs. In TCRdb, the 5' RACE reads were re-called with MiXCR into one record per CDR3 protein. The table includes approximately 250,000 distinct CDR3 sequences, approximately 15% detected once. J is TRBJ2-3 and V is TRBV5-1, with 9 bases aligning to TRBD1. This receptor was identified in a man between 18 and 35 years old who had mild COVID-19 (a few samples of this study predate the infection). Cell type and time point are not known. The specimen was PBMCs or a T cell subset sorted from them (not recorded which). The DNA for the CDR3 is TGCGCCAGCAGCCCGTGGACAGGGGAAGGTTGGTATTTT. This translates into CASSPWTGEGWYF.